These 8 T cell receptor beta chains were sequenced from one sample in a study of Graves' ophthalmopathy and Graves' hyperthyroidism. RNA transcripts were the source from which TCR beta CDR3 regions were amplified. HTBI primers were used in a first-round RT-PCR, which preceded a second-round multiplex PCR. TCRdb recomputed calls from the multiplex PCR reads with MiXCR, one row per CDR3 protein. The sample has a few hundred thousand distinct CDR3 sequences, about a sixth seen once; the top ten hold about 2.4%. The sample taken for sequencing was peripheral blood. Source of these receptors: an adult woman with stable Graves' hyperthyroidism.

The sample holds many counts of this clonotype. The chain links TRBV27 to TRBJ2-7; 11 nucleotides align to TRBD1. The V gene end was trimmed by 10 bases and the J gene end by 2 bases; junction bases not matched to a gene: 4. The CDR3 consists of 13 residues. From germline, CDR1 is MNHEY and CDR2 SMNVEV (reference sequence). This CDR3 is CAIGQGATYEQYF. CDR3 sequence (DNA): TGTGCCATCGGACAGGGGGCGACCTACGAGCAGTACTTC.

This clonotype was observed at least ten times. The chain links TRBV3-1 to TRBJ1-5; D is uncertain. V gave up 1 base and J gave up 1 base, with 8 bases separating them. CDR1 LGHDT and CDR2 YNNKEL come from the germline V gene (reference sequence). The CDR3 spans 15 residues. The chain's CDR3 is CASSQAAGSNQPQHF. CDR3 bases: TGTGCCAGCAGCCAAGCAGCCGGAAGCAATCAGCCCCAGCATTTT.

This clonotype was seen ten or more times. This chain links TRBV2 with TRBJ2-7, with D tentatively TRBD1 (6 bases). Between the trimmed V and J ends, which lost 4 bases and 5 bases, there was a span of 15 bases. This CDR3 region has 14 residues. Germline CDR1 and CDR2: SNHLY and FYNNEI. In DNA, the CDR3 is TGTGCCAGCAGTGCGGCAGGGGTACCGAACGAGCAGTACTTC. It translates to CASSAAGVPNEQYF.

This clonotype appeared a few times. The chain recombines TRBV29-1 with TRBJ2-2; D ambiguous. The germline V gene has CDR1 SQVTM and CDR2 ANQGSEA. The CDR3 is made up of 14 amino acids. V lost 4 bases to trimming and J lost 2 bases, with 11 bases between them. The CDR3 spells CSVVGPINTGELFF. The CDR3 nucleotides are TGCAGCGTTGTAGGTCCTATTAACACCGGGGAGCTGTTTTTT.

There are many counts of this clonotype. The rearrangement links TRBV28 to TRBJ1-2, with TRBD1 identical over 10 bases. V shed 8 bases and J 6 bases; nucleotides not matched to a gene: 6. CDR1 and CDR2 from the germline V gene are MDHEN and SYDVKM. There are 13 residues in the CDR3. The CDR3 here is CASRVGTGDGYTF. DNA for the CDR3: TGTGCCAGCCGCGTCGGGACAGGGGATGGCTACACCTTC.

The chain couples TRBV11-2 to TRBJ2-5; TRBD1 aligns across 7 bases. V dropped 5 bases and J dropped 5; count of bases not matched to a gene: 11. Germline-derived CDR1 and CDR2 are SGHAT and FQNNGV. The CDR3 length is 15 residues. The CDR3 loop reads CASSTGTQGRETQYF. The DNA of the CDR3 is TGTGCCAGCAGCACAGGGACACAGGGGCGGGAGACCCAGTACTTC.

In its sample, this clonotype was seen a few times. This rearrangement joins TRBV30 to TRBJ2-2; 10 bases line up with TRBD2. The germline CDR1 and CDR2 sequences are GTSNPN and SVGIG (reference sequence). The CDR3 sequence is 15 residues long. Trimming took 3 bases from V and 4 from J; bases not matched to a gene: 5. For the CDR3, the DNA is TGTGCCTGGAGCGCGGGACTAGCGACCACCGGGGAGCTGTTTTTT. It encodes CAWSAGLATTGELFF.

This clonotype was detected ten times or more. The chain joins TRBV6-2 or TRBV6-3 to TRBJ2-2; 13 bases agree with TRBD2. CDR1 and CDR2 from the germline V gene are MNHEY and SVGEGT. The CDR3 runs to 16 residues. V dropped 6 bases and J dropped 8; count of bases not matched to a gene: 9. CDR3 in amino acids: CASSRRGLAGVGELFF. CDR3 nucleotide sequence: TGTGCCAGCAGCCGACGCGGACTAGCGGGAGTGGGGGAGCTGTTTTTT.